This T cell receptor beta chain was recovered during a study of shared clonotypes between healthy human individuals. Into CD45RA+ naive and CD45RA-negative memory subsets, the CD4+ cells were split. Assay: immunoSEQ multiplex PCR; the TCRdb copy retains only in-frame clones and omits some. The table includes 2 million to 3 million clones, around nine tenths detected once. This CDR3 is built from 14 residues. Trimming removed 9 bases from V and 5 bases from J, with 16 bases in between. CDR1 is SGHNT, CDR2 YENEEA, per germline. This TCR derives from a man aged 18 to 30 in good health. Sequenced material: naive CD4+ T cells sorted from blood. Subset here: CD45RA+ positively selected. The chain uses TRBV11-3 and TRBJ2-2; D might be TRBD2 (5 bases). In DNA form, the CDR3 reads TGTGCCAGAAAAGGGCGCCGAGGGACCGGGGAGCTGTTTTTT. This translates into CARKGRRGTGELFF. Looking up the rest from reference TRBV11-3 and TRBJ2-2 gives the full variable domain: EAGVVQSPRYKIIEKKQPVAFWCNPISGHNTLYWYLQNLGQGPELLIRYENEEAVDDSQLPKDRFSAERLKGVDSTLKIQPAELGDSAVYLCARKGRRGTGELFFGEGSRLTVL.